This T cell receptor beta chain was profiled in a study of spatial heterogeneity in lung cancer. CDR3 length: 14 amino acids. V was pared by 0 bases and J by 5 bases, with 5 bases of the junction left unmatched. CDR1 is DFQATT, CDR2 SNEGSKA, per germline (reference sequence). The sample's time point: sample taken at primary tumor resection. Whole RNA was taken from tumor, nontumor lung or frozen PBMC; it was then sequenced unsorted. This clonotype came up a few times. TCRdb processed the 5' RACE reads anew with MiXCR; each CDR3 protein has one entry. The data show approximately 90,000 distinct CDR3 sequences, over 8.5% seen once.

The source of this sequence is a male donor with early-stage non-small cell lung cancer. The sample was PBMCs, taken at surgery. The chain couples TRBV20-1 to TRBJ1-2, with TRBD1 matching 8 bases. In DNA, the CDR3 is TGCAGTGCTAGAGATACGGGACAGGATTATGGCTACACCTTC. This gives the protein CSARDTGQDYGYTF.